The 7 T cell receptor beta chains presented below share a single source sample, sequenced in a study of blood T cell repertoires in COVID-19. The table came from immunoSEQ multiplex PCR; TCRdb's copy has only in-frame clones and leaves some out. The sample lists roughly 300,000 clones, over 75% occurring once. Specimen: peripheral blood. These receptors were collected from a human donor in a cohort sampled during active COVID-19.

The rearrangement uses TRBV15 and TRBJ2-1; possible D gene TRBD2, 5 bases. Per germline, CDR1 LNHNV and CDR2 YYDKDF (reference sequence). V was trimmed by 4 bases and J by 6 bases, leaving 19 bases between them. There are 16 residues in the CDR3. DNA of the CDR3: TGTGCCACCAGCACCCCCCGCGGGCTAGTCCCCAATGAGCAGTTCTTC. Its protein product is CATSTPRGLVPNEQFF.

The V call is TRBV3-1 (or the pseudogene TRBV3-2), the J call TRBJ2-5; tentatively, D is TRBD2 (6 bases). Germline CDR1 reads LGHDT; CDR2 reads YNNKEL (reference sequence). V lost 4 bases and J 4 bases, leaving 7 bases between the germline ends. The CDR3 length is 12 residues. This chain's CDR3 is CASSRGIETQYF. CDR3 coding DNA: TGTGCCAGCAGCCGCGGGATAGAGACCCAGTACTTC.

V is TRBV7-2 and J is TRBJ2-7; 10 bases align to TRBD2. V lost 5 bases, J lost 6 bases, and 13 bases stayed unmatched. CDR3 length equals 16 residues. Germline lookup yields CDR1 SGHTA and CDR2 FQGNSA. CDR3 sequence (DNA): TGTGCCAGCAGCATAAAACCCCTAGCGGGAGCAAGCGAGCAGTACTTC. As protein: CASSIKPLAGASEQYF.

This rearrangement joins TRBV5-4 to TRBJ2-7; 16 bases line up with TRBD2. The CDR3 sequence is 15 residues long. The trim removed 4 bases at V and 6 bases at J, leaving 4 bases unmatched. CDR1 is SGHNT, CDR2 YYREEE, per germline (reference sequence). The CDR3 bases are TGTGCCAGCAGCATAGGGACTAGCGGGAGGGGCGAGCAGTACTTC. Protein sequence: CASSIGTSGRGEQYF.

The chain couples TRBV4-3 to TRBJ2-3; D might be TRBD2 (6 bases). Looked up from germline, CDR1 is LGHNA and CDR2 is YSLEER. The ends were cut back, 4 bases at V and 2 bases at J, with 13 bases in the middle. The CDR3 consists of 15 residues. The CDR3 DNA follows: TGCGCCAGCAGCCCTATAGCGGTTAACACAGATACGCAGTATTTT. Its protein is CASSPIAVNTDTQYF.

Concerning this clone: The same CDR3 is also encoded by other DNA sequences in this sample. The V and J genes are TRBV7-2 and TRBJ1-5, with 7 bases that match TRBD1. Germline CDR1 is SGHTA and CDR2 is FQGNSA. After removal of 1 base from V and 2 bases from J, the junction contained 2 bases not matched to a gene. This CDR3 region has 15 residues. In DNA form, the CDR3 reads TGTGCCAGCAGCTTAGACAGGGGCCGCAATCAGCCCCAGCATTTT. This sequence encodes CASSLDRGRNQPQHF.

This chain connects TRBV3-1 (or the pseudogene TRBV3-2) to TRBJ1-1, with D tentatively TRBD1 (6 bases). The CDR3 has 14 residues. V lost 5 bases and J lost 2, with 12 bases in between. The germline CDR1 and CDR2 sequences are LGHDT and YNNKEL (reference sequence). The CDR3 loop is CASSFLQGNTEAFF. The CDR3 region has the DNA TGTGCCAGCAGCTTCTTACAGGGAAACACTGAAGCTTTCTTT.